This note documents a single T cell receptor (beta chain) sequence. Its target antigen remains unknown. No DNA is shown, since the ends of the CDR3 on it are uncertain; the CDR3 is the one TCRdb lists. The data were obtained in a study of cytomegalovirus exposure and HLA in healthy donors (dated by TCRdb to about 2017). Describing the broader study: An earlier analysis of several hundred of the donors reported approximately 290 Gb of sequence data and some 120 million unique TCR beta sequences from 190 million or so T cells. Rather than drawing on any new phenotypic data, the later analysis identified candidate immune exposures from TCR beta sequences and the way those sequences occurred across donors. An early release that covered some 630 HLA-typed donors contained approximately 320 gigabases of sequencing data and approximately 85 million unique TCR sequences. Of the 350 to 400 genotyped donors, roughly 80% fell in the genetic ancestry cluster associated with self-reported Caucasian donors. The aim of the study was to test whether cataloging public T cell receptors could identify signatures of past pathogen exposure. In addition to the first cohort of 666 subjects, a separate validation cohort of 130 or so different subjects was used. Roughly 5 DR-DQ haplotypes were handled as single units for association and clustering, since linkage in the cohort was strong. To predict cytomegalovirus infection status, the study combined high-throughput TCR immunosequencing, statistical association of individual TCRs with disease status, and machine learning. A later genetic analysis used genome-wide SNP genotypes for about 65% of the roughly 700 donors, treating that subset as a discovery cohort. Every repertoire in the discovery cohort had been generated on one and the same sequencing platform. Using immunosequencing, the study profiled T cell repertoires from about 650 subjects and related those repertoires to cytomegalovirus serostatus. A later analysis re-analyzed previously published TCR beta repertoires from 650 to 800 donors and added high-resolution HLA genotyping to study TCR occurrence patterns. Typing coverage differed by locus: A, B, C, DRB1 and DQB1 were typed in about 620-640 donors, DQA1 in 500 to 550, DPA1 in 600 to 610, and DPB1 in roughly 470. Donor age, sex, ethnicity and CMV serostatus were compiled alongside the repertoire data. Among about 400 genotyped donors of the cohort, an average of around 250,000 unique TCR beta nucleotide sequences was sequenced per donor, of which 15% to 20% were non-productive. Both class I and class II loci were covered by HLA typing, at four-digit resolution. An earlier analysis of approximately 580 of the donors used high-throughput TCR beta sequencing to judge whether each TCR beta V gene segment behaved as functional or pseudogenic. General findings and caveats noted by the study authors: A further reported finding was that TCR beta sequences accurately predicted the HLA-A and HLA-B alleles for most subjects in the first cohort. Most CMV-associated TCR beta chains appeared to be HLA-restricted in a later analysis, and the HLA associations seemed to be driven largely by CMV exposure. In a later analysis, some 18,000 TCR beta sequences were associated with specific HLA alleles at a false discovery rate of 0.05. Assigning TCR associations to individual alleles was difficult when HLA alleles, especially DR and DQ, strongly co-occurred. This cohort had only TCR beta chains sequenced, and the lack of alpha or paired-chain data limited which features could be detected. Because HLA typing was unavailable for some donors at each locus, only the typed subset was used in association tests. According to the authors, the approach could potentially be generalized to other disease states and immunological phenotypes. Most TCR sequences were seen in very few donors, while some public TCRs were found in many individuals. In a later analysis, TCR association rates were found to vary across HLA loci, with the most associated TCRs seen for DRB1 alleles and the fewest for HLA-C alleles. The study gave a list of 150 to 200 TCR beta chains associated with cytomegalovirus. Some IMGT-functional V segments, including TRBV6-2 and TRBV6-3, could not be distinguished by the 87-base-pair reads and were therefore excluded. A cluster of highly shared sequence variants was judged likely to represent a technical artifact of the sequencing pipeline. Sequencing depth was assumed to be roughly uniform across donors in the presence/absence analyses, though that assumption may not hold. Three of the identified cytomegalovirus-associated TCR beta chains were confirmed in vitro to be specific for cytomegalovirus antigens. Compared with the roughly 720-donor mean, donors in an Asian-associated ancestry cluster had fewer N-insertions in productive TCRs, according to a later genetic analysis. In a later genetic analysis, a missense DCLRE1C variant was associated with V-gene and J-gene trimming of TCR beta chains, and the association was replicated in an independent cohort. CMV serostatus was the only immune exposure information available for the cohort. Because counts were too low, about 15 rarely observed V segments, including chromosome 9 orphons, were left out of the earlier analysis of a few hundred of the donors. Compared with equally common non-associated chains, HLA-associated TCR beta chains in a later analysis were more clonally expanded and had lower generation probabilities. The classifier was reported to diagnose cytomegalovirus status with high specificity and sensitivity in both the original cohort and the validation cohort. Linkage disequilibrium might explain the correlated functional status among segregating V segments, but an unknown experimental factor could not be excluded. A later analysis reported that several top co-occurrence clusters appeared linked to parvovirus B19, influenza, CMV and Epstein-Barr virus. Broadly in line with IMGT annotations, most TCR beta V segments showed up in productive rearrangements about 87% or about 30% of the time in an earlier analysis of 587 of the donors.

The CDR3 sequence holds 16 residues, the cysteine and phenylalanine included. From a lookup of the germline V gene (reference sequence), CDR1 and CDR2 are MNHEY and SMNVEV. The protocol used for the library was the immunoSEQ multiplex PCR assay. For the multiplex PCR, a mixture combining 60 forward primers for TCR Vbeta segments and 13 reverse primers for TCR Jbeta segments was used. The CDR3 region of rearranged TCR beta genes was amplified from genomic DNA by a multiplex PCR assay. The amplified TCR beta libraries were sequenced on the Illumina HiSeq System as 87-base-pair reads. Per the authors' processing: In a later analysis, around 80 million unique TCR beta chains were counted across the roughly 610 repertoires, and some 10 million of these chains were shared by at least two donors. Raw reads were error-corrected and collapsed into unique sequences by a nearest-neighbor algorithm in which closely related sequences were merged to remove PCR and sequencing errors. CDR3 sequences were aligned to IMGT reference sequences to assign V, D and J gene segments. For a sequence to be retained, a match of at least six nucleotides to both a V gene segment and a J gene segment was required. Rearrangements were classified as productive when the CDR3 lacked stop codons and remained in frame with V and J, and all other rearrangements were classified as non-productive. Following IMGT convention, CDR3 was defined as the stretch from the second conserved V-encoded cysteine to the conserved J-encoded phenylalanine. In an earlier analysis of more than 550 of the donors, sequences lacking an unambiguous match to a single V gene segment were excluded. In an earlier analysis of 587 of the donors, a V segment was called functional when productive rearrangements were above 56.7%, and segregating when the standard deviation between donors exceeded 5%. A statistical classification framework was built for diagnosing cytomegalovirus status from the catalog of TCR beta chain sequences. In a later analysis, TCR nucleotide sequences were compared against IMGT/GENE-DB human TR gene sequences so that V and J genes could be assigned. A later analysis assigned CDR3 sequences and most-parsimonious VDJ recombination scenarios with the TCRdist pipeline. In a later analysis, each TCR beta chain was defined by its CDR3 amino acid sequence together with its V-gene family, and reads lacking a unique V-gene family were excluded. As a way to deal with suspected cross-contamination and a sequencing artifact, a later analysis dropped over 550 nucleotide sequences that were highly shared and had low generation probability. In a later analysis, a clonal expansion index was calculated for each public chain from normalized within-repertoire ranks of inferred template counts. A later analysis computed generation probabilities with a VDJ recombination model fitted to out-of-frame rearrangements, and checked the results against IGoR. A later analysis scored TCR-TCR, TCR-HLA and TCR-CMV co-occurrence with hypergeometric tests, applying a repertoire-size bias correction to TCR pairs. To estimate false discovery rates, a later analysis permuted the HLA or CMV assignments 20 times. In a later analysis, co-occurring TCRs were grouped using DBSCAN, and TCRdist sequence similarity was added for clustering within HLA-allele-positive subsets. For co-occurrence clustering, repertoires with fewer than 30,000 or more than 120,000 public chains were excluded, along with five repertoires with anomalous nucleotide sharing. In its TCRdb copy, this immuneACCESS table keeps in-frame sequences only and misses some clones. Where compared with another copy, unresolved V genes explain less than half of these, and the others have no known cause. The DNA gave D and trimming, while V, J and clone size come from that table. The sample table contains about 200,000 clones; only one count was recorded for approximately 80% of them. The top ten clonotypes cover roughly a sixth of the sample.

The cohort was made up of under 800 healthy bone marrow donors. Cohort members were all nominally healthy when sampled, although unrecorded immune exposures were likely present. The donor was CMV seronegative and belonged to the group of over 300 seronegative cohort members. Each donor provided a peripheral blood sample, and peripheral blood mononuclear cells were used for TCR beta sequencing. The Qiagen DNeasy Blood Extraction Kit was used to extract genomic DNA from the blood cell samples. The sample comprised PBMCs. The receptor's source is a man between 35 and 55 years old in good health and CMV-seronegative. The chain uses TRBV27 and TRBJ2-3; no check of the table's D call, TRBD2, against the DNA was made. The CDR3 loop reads CASSSSTSSYTDTQYF.